This T cell receptor (beta chain) appears in the sequencing data of a study of blood T cell repertoires in COVID-19. The wider study: The United States, Italy and Spain provided the acute and convalescent COVID-19 samples. In each case, the material was cDNA or gDNA derived from T cells, B-cell-depleted T cells, or PBMCs.

This clone was seen only a few times. In the authors' methods: Researchers report that nucleated cell counts were estimated from reference gene primer amplification. The repertoire was sequenced with immunoSEQ multiplex PCR; TCRdb's copy has only in-frame clones and lacks some. That table supplies the V and J calls and clone size; D and trimming were determined from the DNA. The repertoire includes 220,000 or so clones, around 84% of them detected once, and less than 20% sits in the top ten. Germline CDR1 and CDR2: DFQATT and SNEGSKA (reference sequence). CDR3 length: 16 residues. J lost 4 bases, V lost 3 bases, and 8 bases had no gene match.

The sample was peripheral blood. The source of this sequence is a man aged 30-40 years with active or convalescent COVID-19. This rearrangement joins TRBV20-1 to TRBJ2-1; 11 bases are a match to TRBD2. In DNA form, the CDR3 reads TGCAGTGCTAGTCGTAGCGGGAGGGCCCCGTACAATGAGCAGTTCTTC. This sequence encodes CSASRSGRAPYNEQFF.